The 29 T cell receptor beta chains in this list originate from one sample, sequenced in a study of shared clonotypes between healthy human individuals. Clones were sequenced by immunoSEQ multiplex PCR, and TCRdb holds only the in-frame ones, with some missing. The sample consists of 2,500,000 or so clones, about nine tenths of them appearing once. The sample comprised naive CD4+ T cells from PBMCs. As to subset: CD45RA+ positively selected. Receptors were obtained from a man between 18 and 29 years old in good health. Some clones in this sample may be carry-over from other donors' samples.

The chain combines TRBV7-3 with TRBJ2-4; 8 nucleotides line up with TRBD2. The CDR3 runs 12 residues. Trimming removed 5 bases from V and 13 bases from J; junction bases left unmatched: 7. CDR1 and CDR2 (germline): SGHTA, FQGTGA. The CDR3 sequence is CASSPRGGAQYF. The CDR3 region has the DNA TGTGCCAGCAGCCCCCGGGGGGGGGCCCAGTACTTC.

This clone occurred once. The V gene is TRBV19, the J gene TRBJ1-1; the D is unclear. The germline CDR1 and CDR2 sequences are LNHDA and SQIVND (reference sequence). This CDR3 contains 15 residues. Trimming pared 5 bases from V and 6 bases from J, leaving 19 bases between. The chain's CDR3 is CASSLLVGYWAEAFF. Here the CDR3 DNA reads TGTGCCAGTAGTCTTCTAGTGGGTTATTGGGCTGAAGCTTTCTTT.

The chain uses TRBV25-1 and TRBJ1-2; D remains unclear. V was pared by 6 bases and J by 8 bases, with 13 bases between. Germline CDR1 is MGHDK and CDR2 is SYGVNS. This CDR3 region has 12 residues. The CDR3 protein is CASRVESSGYTF. The CDR3 DNA reads TGTGCCAGCAGGGTTGAATCATCCGGCTACACCTTC.

The chain uses TRBV27 and TRBJ1-1, with D perhaps TRBD1 (5 bases). CDR3 length: 14 residues. CDR1 is MNHEY, CDR2 SMNVEV, per germline (reference sequence). The V gene lost 5 bases and the J gene lost 5 bases, with 15 bases spanning the gap. The CDR3 DNA reads as TGTGCCAGCAGTCTACGGGGGAGTGGAACTGAAGCTTTCTTT. This sequence encodes CASSLRGSGTEAFF.

The table lists this clone with a count of one. The chain employs TRBV10-3 and TRBJ1-2, with a tentative D call TRBD1 (6 bases). The CDR3 runs 13 residues. Germline V CDR1 and CDR2: ENHRY, SYGVKD. V was clipped by 4 bases and J by 2 bases, with 8 bases between them. CDR3: CAISATGNYGYTF. CDR3 bases: TGTGCCATCAGTGCAACAGGGAACTATGGCTACACCTTC.

The chain has TRBV2 and TRBJ2-7; D may be TRBD1 (5 bases). Trimming took off 4 bases at V and 5 bases at J, with 12 bases between the two ends. Germline V gene sequence: CDR1 SNHLY, CDR2 FYNNEI. The CDR3 consists of 13 residues. Written as DNA, the CDR3 is TGTGCCAGCAGTGCCCAGGGTTATAACGAGCAGTACTTC. This sequence encodes CASSAQGYNEQYF.

The chain uses TRBV6-6 and TRBJ2-7; the D gene is possibly TRBD2 (5 bases). CDR1 and CDR2 from the germline V gene are MNHNY and SVGAGI (reference sequence). CDR3 size: 14 residues. V dropped 4 bases and J dropped 0 bases, with 10 bases sitting between them. The CDR3 region is CASSFLGSSYEQYF. CDR3 DNA: TGTGCCAGCAGTTTCTTAGGGAGCTCCTACGAGCAGTACTTC.

The rearrangement joins TRBV28 to TRBJ1-3, with D perhaps matching TRBD1 (5 bases). V was cut by 10 bases and J by 1 base, with 8 bases left in between. The germline CDR1 and CDR2 sequences are MDHEN and SYDVKM. The CDR3 spans 12 residues. The CDR3 protein is CATQASGNTIYF. CDR3 DNA: TGTGCCACACAGGCATCTGGAAACACCATATATTTT.

On this clone: At the DNA level, this CDR3 is encoded by other sequences in the same sample as well. V gene TRBV28 combines with J gene TRBJ2-2; no reliable D call. Germline CDR1 reads MDHEN; CDR2 reads SYDVKM. The CDR3 has 12 amino acids. With 6 bases removed from V and 1 base from J, the gap between germline ends came to 3 bases. CDR3 amino acids: CASSRNTGELFF. In DNA, the CDR3 is TGTGCCAGCAGCAGGAACACCGGGGAGCTGTTTTTT.

J is TRBJ1-1 and V is TRBV7-3; 8 bases agree with TRBD1. The CDR3 is made up of 17 amino acids. Germline V gene data show CDR1 as SGHTA and CDR2 as FQGTGA. V gave up 5 bases and J gave up 4 bases; unmatched junction bases: 15. The CDR3 bases are TGTGCCAGCAGCAATGAACGGGACAGGCCTAGGGGCACTGAAGCTTTCTTT. This sequence encodes CASSNERDRPRGTEAFF.

This sequence joins TRBV18 and TRBJ2-1; 7 nucleotides match TRBD1. V was clipped by 2 bases and J by 5 bases; unmatched bases: 12. Germline V gene data show CDR1 as KGHSH and CDR2 as LQKENI. The CDR3 is made up of 17 amino acids. CDR3 coding DNA: TGTGCCAGCTCACCAGGTTGGACAGGACAAAAAGACAATGAGCAGTTCTTC. It yields the protein CASSPGWTGQKDNEQFF.

This chain uses TRBV11-2 with TRBJ2-3, with a weak D call TRBD1 (6 bases). This CDR3 is built from 13 residues. Trimming took 5 bases from V and 7 from J, leaving 13 bases between them. CDR1 is SGHAT and CDR2 is FQNNGV in the germline V gene. Written as DNA, the CDR3 is TGTGCCAGCAGCGAAGGGGGACGATATACGCAGTATTTT. It translates to CASSEGGRYTQYF.

The chain joins TRBV11-3 to TRBJ2-2; TRBD2 agrees at 10 bases. Germline-derived CDR1 and CDR2 are SGHNT and YENEEA. V was pared by 5 bases and J by 6 bases, with 9 bases of the junction left unmatched. This CDR3 is 16 amino acids long. CDR3 region: CASSGQAGGPSGELFF. The CDR3 coding sequence is TGTGCCAGCAGCGGGCAAGCGGGAGGGCCCTCCGGGGAGCTGTTTTTT.

The chain recombines TRBV25-1 with TRBJ2-5; 8 bases line up with TRBD1. CDR1 MGHDK and CDR2 SYGVNS come from the germline V gene. With 2 bases clipped from V and 4 bases from J, the junction kept 9 bases outside the gene matches. The CDR3 totals 16 residues. The CDR3, as DNA: TGTGCCAGCAGTGAAGCGGGGACAGGTCTACCAGAGACCCAGTACTTC. It specifies CASSEAGTGLPETQYF.

This chain connects TRBV28 to TRBJ1-2; 8 bases are shared with TRBD1. From germline, CDR1 is MDHEN and CDR2 SYDVKM. The length of the CDR3 is 15 residues. The V and J ends lost 2 bases and 8 bases, in that order; junction bases with no gene match: 10. DNA of the CDR3: TGTGCCAGCAGTTTACCCGGACAGGGAATTCGGGGCTACACCTTC. Protein: CASSLPGQGIRGYTF.

V is TRBV11-2 and J is TRBJ2-7; D is unresolved. V was pared by 3 bases and J by 1 base, with 10 bases between. CDR1 and CDR2 (germline): SGHAT, FQNNGV. The CDR3 contains 14 residues. The CDR3 bases are TGTGCCAGCAGCTTTGTGCGAGAATCCTACGAGCAGTACTTC. Its protein is CASSFVRESYEQYF.

This clone was observed a handful of times. The chain joins TRBV2 to TRBJ1-1; D not resolved. Germline CDR1 is SNHLY and CDR2 is FYNNEI. CDR3 size: 15 residues. V was pared by 2 bases and J by 0 bases, with 10 bases between. CDR3 coding DNA: TGTGCCAGCAGTGAATCATCTGTAGTGAACACTGAAGCTTTCTTT. As protein: CASSESSVVNTEAFF. Full variable domain (outside the CDR3, taken from reference TRBV2 and TRBJ1-1): EPEVTQTPSHQVTQMGQEVILRCVPISNHLYFYWYRQILGQKVEFLVSFYNNEISEKSEIFDDQFSVERPDGSNFTLKIRSTKLEDSAMYFCASSESSVVNTEAFFGQGTRLTVV.

The gene calls are TRBV7-9 and TRBJ2-7; maybe TRBD1 (6 bases). CDR1 is SEHNR and CDR2 is FQNEAQ in the germline V gene (reference sequence). Between the trimmed V and J ends, which lost 2 bases and 6 bases, there was a span of 8 bases. The CDR3 extends over 12 amino acids. CDR3 coding DNA: TGTGCCAGCAGCTTATCCAGGGGCGAGCAGTACTTC. Protein product: CASSLSRGEQYF.

CDR3 nucleotide sequence: TGTGCCAGCAGCTTGGACAGGGGTGCCTATGGCTACACCTTC. As protein: CASSLDRGAYGYTF. The genes are TRBV5-6 and TRBJ1-2, with 7 positions matching TRBD1. The CDR3 has 14 amino acids. The V gene end was trimmed by 0 bases and the J gene end by 4 bases; junction bases not matched to a gene: 3. CDR1 and CDR2 from the germline V gene are SGHDT and YYEEEE.

V usage is TRBV6-1 and J usage is TRBJ2-7, with TRBD1 matching 10 bases. Losses at the gene ends were 10 bases for V and 2 bases for J; bases not matched to a gene: 8. CDR1 is MNHNS, CDR2 SASEGT, per germline. The CDR3 covers 14 residues. For the CDR3, the DNA is TGTGCCACCTCTGTGGACAGGGGGGCCTACGAGCAGTACTTC. It translates to CATSVDRGAYEQYF.

This chain connects TRBV28 to TRBJ2-6; no reliable D call. Germline V gene data show CDR1 as MDHEN and CDR2 as SYDVKM. The CDR3 extends over 15 amino acids. V lost 2 bases to trimming and J lost 8 bases, with 13 bases between them. In DNA, the CDR3 is TGTGCCAGCAGTTTAACCGCGCCCGGAACCAACGTCCTGACTTTC. Protein: CASSLTAPGTNVLTF.

This clone was seen just once. Within the sample, other DNA sequences also encode this same CDR3. This chain links TRBV6-5 with TRBJ1-2; no reliable D call. Trimming shortened V by 2 bases and J by 4 bases, and 8 bases separated the two germline ends. In germline, CDR1 is MNHEY, CDR2 SVGAGI. The CDR3 extends over 13 amino acids. The chain's CDR3 is CASSYGSGYGYTF. Here the CDR3 DNA reads TGTGCCAGCAGTTACGGCAGCGGCTATGGCTACACCTTC.

This chain uses TRBV28 with TRBJ2-5, with 7 bases identical to TRBD2. V shed 8 bases, J shed 4 bases, and the junction held 7 bases outside the gene matches. CDR3 length: 13 residues. CDR1 and CDR2 (germline): MDHEN, SYDVKM. The CDR3 DNA reads TGTGCCAGCCACCAGTCGGGGGGAGAGACCCAGTACTTC. It encodes CASHQSGGETQYF.

This chain links TRBV28 with TRBJ2-3; the match to TRBD2 covers 10 bases. The J segment lost 8 bases and the V segment lost 7 bases, leaving 21 bases of the junction unmatched. This CDR3 comprises 18 residues. Germline loops: CDR1 MDHEN, CDR2 SYDVKM. The CDR3 protein is CASTSLVAGGERGATQYF. The CDR3 region has the DNA TGTGCCAGCACCTCGTTGGTAGCGGGAGGCGAGCGAGGAGCTACGCAGTATTTT.

This clone has a single count. The chain uses TRBV29-1 and TRBJ2-1; tentatively, D is TRBD2 (5 bases). V lost 7 bases to trimming and J lost 3 bases, with 10 bases between them. This CDR3 spans 12 amino acids. Per germline, CDR1 SQVTM and CDR2 ANQGSEA. The CDR3 DNA sequence: TGCAGCGCTGAGCGGATCTACAATGAGCAGTTCTTC. It codes for CSAERIYNEQFF.

V usage is TRBV28 and J usage is TRBJ2-5; D gene unclear. Trimming left V 11 bases short and J 5 bases short, with 15 bases between. The germline V gene has CDR1 MDHEN and CDR2 SYDVKM. CDR3 length equals 12 residues. CDR3 in amino acids: CAARGSHETQYF. CDR3 nucleotides: TGTGCCGCCCGAGGTAGTCACGAGACCCAGTACTTC.

The chain couples TRBV2 to TRBJ1-2; D remains unclear. V was pared by 3 bases and J by 1 base, with 3 bases between. CDR1 and CDR2 (germline): SNHLY, FYNNEI. The CDR3 is 12 amino acids. The CDR3 here is CASSDDNYGYTF. CDR3 DNA sequence: TGTGCCAGCAGTGACGATAACTATGGCTACACCTTC.

In this sample, this clone turned up once. CDR3 nucleotide sequence: TGTGCCAGCAGCTTAGGATTGACAGGGGACTATGGCTACACCTTC. Its protein product is CASSLGLTGDYGYTF. The V call is TRBV7-2, the J call TRBJ1-2; TRBD1 aligns across 8 bases. Losses at the gene ends were 1 base for V and 3 bases for J; bases not matched to a gene: 4. CDR3 size: 15 residues. Germline assignment: CDR1 SGHTA and CDR2 FQGNSA.

The V call is TRBV27, the J call TRBJ1-2; D might be TRBD1 (5 bases). This CDR3 has 13 amino acids. Trimming left V 5 bases short and J 5 bases short, with 12 bases between. CDR1 is MNHEY, CDR2 SMNVEV, per germline (reference sequence). This CDR3 reads CASSQRQRYGYTF. CDR3 sequence (DNA): TGTGCCAGCAGTCAACGACAGAGATATGGCTACACCTTC.